Shown below are 13 T cell receptor beta chains from a single sample sequenced in a study of blood T cells in healthy people across ages. With a J-beta primer mix and a sample-barcoded 5' primer, a second PCR ran 7 to 11 cycles. MiXCR, run by TCRdb on the 5' RACE reads, gives a single entry per CDR3 protein. This table holds about 680,000 distinct CDR3 sequences, roughly 49% found once. The source material was blood. All receptors derive from an older woman in good health.

The chain uses TRBV20-1 and TRBJ2-7; D perhaps matches TRBD1 (6 bases). From germline, CDR1 is DFQATT and CDR2 SNEGSKA (reference sequence). The CDR3 has 13 amino acids. Trimming left V 6 bases short and J 3 bases short, with 15 bases between. In nucleotides, the CDR3 is TGCAGTGCCAACACAGGGAACAACTACGAGCAGTACTTC. Amino acid sequence: CSANTGNNYEQYF.

This rearrangement joins TRBV5-1 to TRBJ2-6; D is unresolved. The V gene lost 5 bases and the J gene lost 0 bases, with 6 bases spanning the gap. Germline V lookup: CDR1 SGHRS, CDR2 YFSETQ. This CDR3 has 14 amino acids. CDR3 coding DNA: TGCGCCAGCAGAGATATCTCTGGGGCCAACGTCCTGACTTTC. Amino acid sequence: CASRDISGANVLTF.

The J gene is TRBJ1-5, the V gene TRBV20-1, with D possibly matching TRBD1 (6 bases). The V end was cut by 5 bases, the J end by 3 bases, with 11 bases between. The germline CDR1 and CDR2 sequences are DFQATT and SNEGSKA (reference sequence). The CDR3 runs 13 residues. CDR3 DNA sequence: TGCAGTGCTCGACGGGGGGCCAATCAGCCCCAGCATTTT. The encoded protein is CSARRGANQPQHF.

V usage is TRBV20-1 and J usage is TRBJ1-2; D gene ambiguous. Germline assignment: CDR1 DFQATT and CDR2 SNEGSKA (reference sequence). The CDR3 has 14 residues. The germline V and J ends were trimmed by 0 bases and 5 bases, with 13 bases remaining between them. CDR3 nucleotide sequence: TGCAGTGCTAGAGATCCGGGCAGGCTATATGGCTACACCTTC. This translates into CSARDPGRLYGYTF.

The chain is built from TRBV20-1 and TRBJ1-1, with no clear D. The CDR3 length is 12 residues. The germline CDR1 and CDR2 sequences are DFQATT and SNEGSKA (reference sequence). Trimming stripped 5 bases from V and 5 bases from J, with 12 bases between. The CDR3 loop reads CSAEEIRTEAFF. CDR3 coding DNA: TGCAGTGCTGAGGAGATTAGAACTGAAGCTTTCTTT.

This sequence joins TRBV20-1 and TRBJ2-5; 9 bases align to TRBD1. The germline V gene has CDR1 DFQATT and CDR2 SNEGSKA (reference sequence). This CDR3 has 14 amino acids. Trimming at V came to 1 base and at J to 9 bases, leaving 9 bases not matched to a gene. The CDR3 nucleotides read TGCAGTGCTAGAGGAACAGGGGGCCAGGAGGCCCAGTACTTC. It encodes CSARGTGGQEAQYF.

The chain recombines TRBV28 with TRBJ2-1; 15 bases map to TRBD2. J gave up 10 bases and V 5 bases, and 6 bases lay outside the gene matches. Germline assignment: CDR1 MDHEN and CDR2 SYDVKM. The CDR3 spans 15 residues. CDR3 DNA: TGTGCCAGCAGTCCAACCGGGACTAGCGGGAGGGAGCAGTTCTTC. Amino acid sequence: CASSPTGTSGREQFF.

The chain employs TRBV6-2 or TRBV6-3 and TRBJ2-7, with D perhaps matching TRBD1 (6 bases). The length of the CDR3 is 12 residues. Germline V lookup: CDR1 MNHEY, CDR2 SVGEGT. With 9 bases removed from V and 5 bases from J, the gap between germline ends came to 14 bases. Written as DNA, the CDR3 is TGTGCCAGTGGACAGAACCTTCACGAGCAGTACTTC. This translates into CASGQNLHEQYF.

The chain has TRBV4-2 and TRBJ2-7, with 11 bases lining up with TRBD2. The CDR3 has 16 residues. The junction had 4 bases not matched to a gene; V was cut back by 1 base and J by 2 bases. Per germline, CDR1 LGHNA and CDR2 YNFKEQ. CDR3 coding DNA: TGTGCCAGCAGCCAAGTTGCGACTAGCGGGACCTACGAGCAGTACTTC. This gives the protein CASSQVATSGTYEQYF.

The chain couples TRBV12-5 to TRBJ1-1; D unclear. The V end was cut by 0 bases, the J end by 4 bases, with 6 bases between. The CDR3 totals 13 residues. Per germline, CDR1 LGHNT and CDR2 FRNRAP. The CDR3 spells CASGLVKGTEAFF. In DNA form, the CDR3 reads TGTGCTAGTGGTTTGGTAAAGGGCACTGAAGCTTTCTTT.

This clonotype was seen once. V usage is TRBV5-6 and J usage is TRBJ2-3; D remains ambiguous. The CDR3 sequence is 13 residues long. Trimming pared 1 base from V and 6 bases from J, leaving 9 bases between. Germline V gene lookup returns CDR1 SGHDT and CDR2 YYEEEE. The CDR3 sequence: CASSLRARDTQYF. CDR3 DNA: TGTGCCAGCAGCTTGCGGGCAAGGGATACGCAGTATTTT.

This clonotype was seen a handful of times. J is TRBJ2-1 and V is TRBV7-3; D gene ambiguous. The CDR3 extends over 16 amino acids. Germline-derived CDR1 and CDR2 are SGHTA and FQGTGA. Trimming stripped 2 bases from V and 1 base from J, with 12 bases between. The CDR3 DNA sequence: TGTGCCAGCAGCTTAGGGTATGGTGTATCCTACAATGAGCAGTTCTTC. Translation: CASSLGYGVSYNEQFF.

This chain uses TRBV9 with TRBJ2-1, with D possibly TRBD1 on 7 matching bases. CDR1 is SGDLS, CDR2 YYNGEE, per germline. V was shortened by 3 bases and J by 4 bases, with 14 bases between the two germline ends. The CDR3 runs to 15 residues. The CDR3 coding sequence is TGTGCCAGCAGCGGGGGGCAGGGGGGATACAATGAGCAGTTCTTC. Amino acid sequence: CASSGGQGGYNEQFF.